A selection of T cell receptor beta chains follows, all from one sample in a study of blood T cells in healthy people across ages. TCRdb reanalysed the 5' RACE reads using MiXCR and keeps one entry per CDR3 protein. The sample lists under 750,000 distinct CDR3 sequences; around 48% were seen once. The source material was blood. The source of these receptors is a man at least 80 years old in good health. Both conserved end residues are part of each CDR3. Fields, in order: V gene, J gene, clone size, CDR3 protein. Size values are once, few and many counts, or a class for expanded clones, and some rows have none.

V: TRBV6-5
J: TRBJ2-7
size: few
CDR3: CASSYSSGKPSYEQYF

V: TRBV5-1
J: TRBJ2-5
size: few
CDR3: CASSFWLGETQYF

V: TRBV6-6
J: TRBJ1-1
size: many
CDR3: CASSETGEWNTEAFF

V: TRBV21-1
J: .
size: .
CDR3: CASSNGTGGRETQYF

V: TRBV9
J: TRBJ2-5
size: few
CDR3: CASSVGTGGHETQYF

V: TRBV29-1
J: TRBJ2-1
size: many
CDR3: CSGGTDYNEQFF

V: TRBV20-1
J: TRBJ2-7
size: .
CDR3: CSVPLYRSYEQYF

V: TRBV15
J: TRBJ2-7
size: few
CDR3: CATSRDTGQGYEQYF

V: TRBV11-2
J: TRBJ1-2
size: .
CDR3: CASSPAGTTFGYTF

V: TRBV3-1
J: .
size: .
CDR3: CASSHLSYNEQYF

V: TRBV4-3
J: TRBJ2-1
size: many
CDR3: CASSQNDLGGDEQFF

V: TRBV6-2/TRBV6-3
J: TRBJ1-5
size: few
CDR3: CASSRTTEGNQPQHF

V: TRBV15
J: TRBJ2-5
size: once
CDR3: CATSRVAGRMENEQYF

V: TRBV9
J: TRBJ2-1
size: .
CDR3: CASSASSGNSYNEQFF

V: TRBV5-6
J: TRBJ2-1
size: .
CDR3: CASSFSRGPAAYNEQFF

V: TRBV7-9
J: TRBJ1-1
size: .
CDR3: CASSAAPANTEAFF

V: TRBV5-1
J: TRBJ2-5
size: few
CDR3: CASTTGTFQETQYF

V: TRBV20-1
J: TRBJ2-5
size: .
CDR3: CSARESGRAGETQYF

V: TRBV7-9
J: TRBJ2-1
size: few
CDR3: CASSSVVSYNEQFF

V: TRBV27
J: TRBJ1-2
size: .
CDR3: CASSSEAGANGYTF

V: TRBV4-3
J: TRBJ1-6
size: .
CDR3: CASSQEGGLDSPLHF

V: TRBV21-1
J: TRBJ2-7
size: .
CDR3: CASHRQGSSYEQYF

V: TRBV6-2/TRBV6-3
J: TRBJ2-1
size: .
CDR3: CASSYSRGLGEQFF

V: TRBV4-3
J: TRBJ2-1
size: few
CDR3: CASSQAGRGNEQFF

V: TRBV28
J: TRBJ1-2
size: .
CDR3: CASGPGLDGYTF

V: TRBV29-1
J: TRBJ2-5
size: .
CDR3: CSVGLAEETQYF

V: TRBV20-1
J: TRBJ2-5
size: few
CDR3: CSAHRGLETQYF

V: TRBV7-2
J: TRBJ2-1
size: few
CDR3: CASSPRIINEQFF

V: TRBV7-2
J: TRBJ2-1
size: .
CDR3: CASSLGLADSKQFF

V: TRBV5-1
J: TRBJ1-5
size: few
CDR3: CASSSHPGQQPQHF

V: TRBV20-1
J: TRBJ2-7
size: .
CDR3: CSARTAASYEQYF

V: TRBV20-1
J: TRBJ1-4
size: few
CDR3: CSASVPPGQVNEKLFF

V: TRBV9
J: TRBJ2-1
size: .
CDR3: CASSPHPGEQFF

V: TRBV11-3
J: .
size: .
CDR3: CASSAETSGEQYF

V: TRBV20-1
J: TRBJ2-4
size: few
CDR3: CSGELYRGAPYIQYF

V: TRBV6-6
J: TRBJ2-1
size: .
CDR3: CASSYPGQANEQFF

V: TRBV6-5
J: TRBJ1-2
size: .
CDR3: CASTRGADGYTF

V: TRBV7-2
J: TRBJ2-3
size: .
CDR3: CASSLAKRGGTDTQYF

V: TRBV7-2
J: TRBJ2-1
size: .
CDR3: CASTRGETIRSGQFF

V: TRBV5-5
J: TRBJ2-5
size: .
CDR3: CASSSGAPTETQYF

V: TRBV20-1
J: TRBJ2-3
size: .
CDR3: CSAPIAGDVADTQYF